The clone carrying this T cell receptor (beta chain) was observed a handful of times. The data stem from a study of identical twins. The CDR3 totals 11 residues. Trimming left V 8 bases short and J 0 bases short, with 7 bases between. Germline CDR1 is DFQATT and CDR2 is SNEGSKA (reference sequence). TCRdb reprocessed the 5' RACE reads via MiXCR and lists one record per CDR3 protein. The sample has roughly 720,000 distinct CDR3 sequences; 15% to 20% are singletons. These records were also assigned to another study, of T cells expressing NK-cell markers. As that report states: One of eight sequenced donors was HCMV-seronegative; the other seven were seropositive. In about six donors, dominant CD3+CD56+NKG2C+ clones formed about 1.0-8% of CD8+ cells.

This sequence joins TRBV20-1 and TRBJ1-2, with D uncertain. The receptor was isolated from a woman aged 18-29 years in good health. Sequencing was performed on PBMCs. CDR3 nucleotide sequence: TGCAGTCCTTCTGCTAACTATGGCTACACCTTC. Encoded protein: CSPSANYGYTF.